The present T cell receptor beta chain was sequenced within a study of molecular identifiers for immune sequencing clone quantification. In this sample, this clonotype turned up many times. From the PCR reads, TCRdb called clonotypes with MiXCR, one entry per CDR3 protein. The sample has nearly 55,000 distinct CDR3 sequences, around 33% seen once. The germline gives CDR1 MDHEN, CDR2 SYDVKM. This CDR3 spans 14 amino acids. V lost 4 bases, J lost 4 bases, and 13 bases lay in between. This receptor was obtained from a human donor in good health. Some libraries in this study had Jurkat cell RNA spiked in. Sequenced material: naive CD8+ T cells from blood, with Jurkat cell RNA spiked in. Subset noted: FACS-sorted CD8+CD4-CCR7+CD45RA+ naive T cells. This sequence joins TRBV28 and TRBJ1-1; D possibly corresponds to TRBD1 (5 bases). The CDR3 DNA sequence: TGTGCCAGCAGTTACAGGCAGGGTTTCACTGAAGCTTTCTTT. Its protein product is CASSYRQGFTEAFF.